One and the same sample provided the 24 T cell receptor beta chains below, sequenced in a study of human T cells and chemical hapten exposure. Regarding time point: patch test 2, 6 weeks after DPC sensitization. The treatment denotes: therapeutic diphenylcyclopropenone sensitization with weekly scalp DPC. MiXCR, run by TCRdb on the RACE reads, gives a single entry per CDR3 protein. The table lists about 140,000 distinct CDR3 sequences, approximately 10% of them singletons. This specimen consisted of whole blood, obtained in connection with sensitization to the hapten diphenylcyclopropenone (DPC). The receptors were sampled from a woman aged 50 to 65 with alopecia areata. Some clones in this sample may be carry-over from other donors' samples.

This clonotype has a count of ten or more. This rearrangement joins TRBV7-2 to TRBJ2-1; maybe TRBD2 (5 bases). The V gene lost 3 bases and the J gene lost 8 bases, with 11 bases spanning the gap. Germline V lookup: CDR1 SGHTA, CDR2 FQGNSA. The CDR3 has 13 residues. The CDR3 reads CASSFGAVHEQFF. The CDR3 region has the DNA TGTGCCAGCAGCTTCGGAGCGGTGCATGAGCAGTTCTTC.

As to this clonotype: One end of the junction varies from germline; a read error may be responsible. This chain links TRBV6-6 with TRBJ2-2; TRBD2 might be the D (5 bases). The CDR3 loop spans 15 amino acids. Per the germline V gene, CDR1 is MNHNY and CDR2 is SVGAGI (reference sequence). CDR3 in DNA: TGTGCCAGCAGTCAACTAGGGTCGAAAACCGGGGAGCTGTTTTTT. Translated: CASSQLGSKTGELFF.

Only a few counts were recorded for this clonotype. The genes are TRBV3-1 and TRBJ1-2, with D unresolved. The V end lost 0 bases, the J end lost 8 bases, and 13 bases lay between the germline ends. The CDR3 has 14 amino acids. Germline loops: CDR1 LGHDT, CDR2 YNNKEL (reference sequence). CDR3 nucleotide sequence: TGTGCCAGCAGCCAAGATCTTGGGGTGGCCGGCTACACCTTC. This translates into CASSQDLGVAGYTF.

Judged by abundance, this clonotype is medium-sized. J is TRBJ1-4 and V is TRBV7-9, with a tentative D call TRBD1 (5 bases). Germline lookup yields CDR1 SEHNR and CDR2 FQNEAQ (reference sequence). The CDR3 consists of 15 residues. With 1 base removed from V and 3 bases from J, the gap between germline ends came to 9 bases. CDR3 DNA: TGTGCCAGCAGCTTAGGTCCGGGGCCTAATGAAAAACTGTTTTTT. Protein product: CASSLGPGPNEKLFF.

This clonotype was recorded many times. The chain joins TRBV20-1 to TRBJ2-1, with unresolved D. Germline loops: CDR1 DFQATT, CDR2 SNEGSKA (reference sequence). The V end was cut by 1 base, the J end by 8 bases, with 9 bases between. The CDR3 runs 12 residues. The CDR3 DNA reads as TGCAGTGCTAGAGTTGGTAGGGATGAGCAGTTCTTC. The encoded protein is CSARVGRDEQFF.

This clonotype was seen ten or more times. The rearrangement links TRBV29-1 to TRBJ2-2; the match to TRBD2 covers 7 bases. The CDR3 runs 14 residues. V gave up 4 bases and J gave up 4 bases; unmatched junction bases: 6. Per germline, CDR1 SQVTM and CDR2 ANQGSEA. The CDR3 region has the DNA TGCAGCGTTGGTGGCGGGAGCACCACCGGGGAGCTGTTTTTT. Translating gives CSVGGGSTTGELFF.

This clonotype showed up just a few times. The rearrangement links TRBV18 to TRBJ2-7; D is unresolved. The V end was cut by 6 bases, the J end by 5 bases, with 11 bases between. There are 12 residues in the CDR3. Looked up from germline, CDR1 is KGHSH and CDR2 is LQKENI. CDR3 protein: CASSPSRDEQYF. For the CDR3, the DNA is TGTGCCAGCTCCCCATCTAGGGACGAGCAGTACTTC. The full variable domain, completed using reference TRBV18 and TRBJ2-7, is NAGVMQNPRHLVRRRGQEARLRCSPMKGHSHVYWYRQLPEEGLKFMVYLQKENIIDESGMPKERFSAEFPKEGPSILRIQQVVRGDSAAYFCASSPSRDEQYFGPGTRLTVT.

This clonotype was detected only a few times. The chain employs TRBV5-1 and TRBJ1-6; possible D gene TRBD1, 5 bases. This CDR3 has 15 amino acids. V shed 5 bases and J shed 10 bases, with 19 bases lying between them. Germline loops: CDR1 SGHRS, CDR2 YFSETQ. CDR3 amino acids: CASRLELGLGSPLHF. The CDR3 DNA reads as TGCGCCAGCAGGCTGGAGTTGGGGCTGGGATCACCCCTCCACTTT.

This clonotype was counted at least ten times. The rearrangement joins TRBV6-6 to TRBJ1-2; D perhaps matches TRBD1 (5 bases). Germline values: CDR1 MNHNY, CDR2 SVGAGI (reference sequence). The CDR3 covers 16 residues. V gave up 5 bases and J gave up 4 bases, with 20 bases separating them. CDR3 sequence: CASSTDQGVVAYGYTF. DNA of the CDR3: TGTGCCAGCAGTACGGATCAGGGAGTGGTAGCCTATGGCTACACCTTC.

The chain couples TRBV18 to TRBJ2-7, with a possible D match to TRBD1 (6 bases). Germline assignment: CDR1 KGHSH and CDR2 LQKENI. CDR3 size: 14 residues. V was clipped by 1 base and J by 2 bases, with 9 bases between them. The CDR3 region has the DNA TGTGCCAGCTCACCACAGACAGGTCCCTACGAGCAGTACTTC. It codes for CASSPQTGPYEQYF.

The V call is TRBV20-1, the J call TRBJ2-1, with TRBD2 matching 8 bases. Germline V gene data show CDR1 as DFQATT and CDR2 as SNEGSKA (reference sequence). Unmatched junction bases numbered 3, after V lost 0 bases and J lost 2 bases. The CDR3 is 15 amino acids. DNA for the CDR3: TGCAGTGCTAGAGACCTAGCGGGTGCCTACAATGAGCAGTTCTTC. Encoded protein: CSARDLAGAYNEQFF.

This clonotype was observed a handful of times. This chain connects TRBV7-2 to TRBJ2-6, with D uncertain. V lost 5 bases and J lost 1, with 9 bases in between. The CDR3 loop spans 15 amino acids. Germline-derived CDR1 and CDR2 are SGHTA and FQGNSA. The CDR3 region is CASSLDRSGANVLTF. CDR3 coding DNA: TGTGCCAGCAGCCTTGATAGATCTGGGGCCAACGTCCTGACTTTC. The complete variable domain, with remaining parts taken from reference TRBV7-2 and TRBJ2-6, reads GAGVSQSPSNKVTEKGKDVELRCDPISGHTALYWYRQSLGQGLEFLIYFQGNSAPDKSGLPSDRFSAERTGGSVSTLTIQRTQQEDSAVYLCASSLDRSGANVLTFGAGSRLTVL.

There are many counts of this clonotype. This chain joins TRBV6-5 and TRBJ1-1; TRBD1 matches at 7 bases. There are 14 residues in the CDR3. Germline V gives CDR1 MNHEY, CDR2 SVGAGI. V gave up 4 bases and J gave up 5 bases; unmatched junction bases: 7. This chain's CDR3 is CASSWGQPGTEAFF. The CDR3 region has the DNA TGTGCCAGCAGTTGGGGACAGCCTGGGACTGAAGCTTTCTTT.

The chain carries TRBV27 and TRBJ2-1, with a tentative D call TRBD2 (6 bases). The length of the CDR3 is 17 residues. Trimming left V 3 bases short and J 3 bases short, with 18 bases between. Per germline, CDR1 MNHEY and CDR2 SMNVEV (reference sequence). CDR3 bases: TGTGCCAGCAGTTTTAGGAACTTAGCGGATGTCTACAATGAGCAGTTCTTC. Amino acid sequence: CASSFRNLADVYNEQFF.

V and J are TRBV29-1 and TRBJ2-7; 11 bases are shared with TRBD1. V lost 6 bases, J lost 9 bases, and 13 bases stayed unmatched. The CDR3 totals 14 residues. Germline CDR1 SQVTM, CDR2 ANQGSEA. Here the CDR3 DNA reads TGCAGCGTGCCGCCTGAGGGACAGGGGGAACGGCAGTACTTC. Protein: CSVPPEGQGERQYF.

The chain recombines TRBV7-9 with TRBJ2-5; the match to TRBD2 covers 9 bases. Germline assignment: CDR1 SEHNR and CDR2 FQNEAQ (reference sequence). J gave up 2 bases and V 3 bases, and 1 base lay outside the gene matches. There are 14 residues in the CDR3. The CDR3 loop is CASSLTSGQETQYF. The DNA of the CDR3 is TGTGCCAGCAGCTTGACTAGCGGACAAGAGACCCAGTACTTC.

The CDR3 here is CAGSRPGTIQYF. The CDR3 region has the DNA TGTGCCGGCTCCCGCCCTGGGACCATTCAGTACTTC. The rearrangement links TRBV28 to TRBJ2-4; D might be TRBD1 or TRBD2, each matching 5 bases. CDR1 is MDHEN and CDR2 is SYDVKM in the germline V gene. Trimming removed 11 bases at V and 9 bases at J, with 17 bases between. The CDR3 spans 12 residues.

This clonotype was observed a few times. The gene calls are TRBV3-1 and TRBJ2-1; 8 bases agree with TRBD2. The V gene's germline CDR1 is LGHDT and CDR2 YNNKEL (reference sequence). After removal of 5 bases from V and 0 bases from J, the junction contained 3 bases not matched to a gene. The CDR3 is 15 residues long. CDR3 loop: CASSDSGNSYNEQFF. The CDR3 DNA reads TGTGCCAGCAGCGATAGCGGGAACTCCTACAATGAGCAGTTCTTC.

This clonotype was detected a few times. CDR3 coding DNA: TGTGCCAGCAGCCAAGTTTTCGGGGGGTGGAACAATGAGCAGTTCTTC. It translates to CASSQVFGGWNNEQFF. The gene calls are TRBV3-1 and TRBJ2-1; 7 nucleotides align to TRBD2. Germline V gene data show CDR1 as LGHDT and CDR2 as YNNKEL (reference sequence). V shed 1 base and J 5 bases; nucleotides not matched to a gene: 8. This CDR3 spans 16 amino acids.

Only a few counts were recorded for this clonotype. The J gene is TRBJ2-7, the V gene TRBV29-1; D is possibly TRBD2 (6 bases). Germline V gives CDR1 SQVTM, CDR2 ANQGSEA. CDR3 size: 11 residues. The V end was cut by 7 bases, the J end by 6 bases, with 13 bases between. The CDR3 sequence is CSGRDSLEQYF. The CDR3 DNA sequence: TGCAGCGGCCGGGACTCGCTCGAGCAGTACTTC.

This chain links TRBV12-3 or TRBV12-4 with TRBJ2-5; 7 nucleotides align to TRBD1. CDR3 length: 15 residues. The V and J ends lost 3 bases and 3 bases, in that order; junction bases with no gene match: 7. The CDR3: CASSFPGQVKETQYF. The CDR3 region has the DNA TGTGCCAGCAGTTTTCCCGGACAGGTGAAAGAGACCCAGTACTTC.

The table lists this clonotype with many counts. This rearrangement joins TRBV7-2 to TRBJ1-2; the D gene is possibly TRBD1 (5 bases). The germline CDR1 and CDR2 sequences are SGHTA and FQGNSA. V lost 1 base and J 8 bases, leaving 11 bases between the germline ends. The CDR3 runs 13 residues. CDR3 sequence: CASSLEGILGYTF. DNA of the CDR3: TGTGCCAGCAGCTTAGAGGGGATTTTGGGCTACACCTTC. The full variable domain, its missing parts supplied by reference TRBV7-2 and TRBJ1-2, is GAGVSQSPSNKVTEKGKDVELRCDPISGHTALYWYRQSLGQGLEFLIYFQGNSAPDKSGLPSDRFSAERTGGSVSTLTIQRTQQEDSAVYLCASSLEGILGYTFGSGTRLTVV.

The rearrangement uses TRBV12-3 or TRBV12-4 and TRBJ2-3; D possibly corresponds to TRBD2 (5 bases). V was pared by 1 base and J by 0 bases, with 11 bases between. CDR3 length: 16 residues. The DNA of the CDR3 is TGTGCCAGCAGTTTAGGGGTAGCGCGTAGCACAGATACGCAGTATTTT. Its translation is CASSLGVARSTDTQYF.

The V and J genes are TRBV28 and TRBJ1-1, with D unresolved. Germline CDR1 is MDHEN and CDR2 is SYDVKM. This CDR3 is built from 12 residues. Trimming removed 6 bases at V and 7 bases at J, with 12 bases between. The CDR3 is CASSQRINEAFF. The CDR3 coding sequence is TGTGCCAGCAGCCAAAGGATAAATGAAGCTTTCTTT.